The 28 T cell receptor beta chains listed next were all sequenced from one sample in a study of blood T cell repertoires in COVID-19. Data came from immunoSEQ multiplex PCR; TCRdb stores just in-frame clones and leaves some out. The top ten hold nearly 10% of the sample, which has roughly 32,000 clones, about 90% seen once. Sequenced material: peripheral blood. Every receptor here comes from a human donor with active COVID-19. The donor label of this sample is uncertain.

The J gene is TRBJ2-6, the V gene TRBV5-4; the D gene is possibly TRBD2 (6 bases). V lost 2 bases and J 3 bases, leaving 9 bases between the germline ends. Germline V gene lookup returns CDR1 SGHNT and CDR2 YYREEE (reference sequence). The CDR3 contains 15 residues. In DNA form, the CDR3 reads TGTGCCAGCAGCTTTCGGAGGGGTGGGGCCAACGTCCTGACTTTC. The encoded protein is CASSFRRGGANVLTF.

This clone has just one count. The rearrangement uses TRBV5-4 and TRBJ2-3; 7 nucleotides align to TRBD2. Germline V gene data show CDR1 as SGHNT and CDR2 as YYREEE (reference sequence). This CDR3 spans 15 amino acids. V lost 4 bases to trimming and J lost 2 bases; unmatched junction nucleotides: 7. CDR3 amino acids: CASSRGGFLTDTQYF. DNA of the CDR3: TGTGCCAGCAGCCGGGGAGGGTTCCTCACAGATACGCAGTATTTT.

DNA for the CDR3: TGTGCCAGCAGCCACGGACTAGCGGGAGGACTAGCCAAAAACATTCAGTACTTC. Its translation is CASSHGLAGGLAKNIQYF. The rearrangement uses TRBV3-1 (or the pseudogene TRBV3-2) and TRBJ2-4; 14 positions match TRBD2. From germline, CDR1 is LGHDT and CDR2 YNNKEL (reference sequence). CDR3 size: 18 residues. The junction had 4 bases not matched to a gene; V was cut back by 3 bases and J by 0 bases.

The CDR3 is CASGDGGNEKLFF. The CDR3 DNA sequence: TGCGCCAGCGGGGACGGAGGGAATGAAAAACTGTTTTTT. The V call is TRBV10-1, the J call TRBJ1-4, with D tentatively TRBD1 (5 bases). CDR1 is WNHNN and CDR2 is SYGVQD in the germline V gene (reference sequence). The CDR3 contains 13 residues. V shed 8 bases and J shed 5 bases, with 12 bases lying between them.

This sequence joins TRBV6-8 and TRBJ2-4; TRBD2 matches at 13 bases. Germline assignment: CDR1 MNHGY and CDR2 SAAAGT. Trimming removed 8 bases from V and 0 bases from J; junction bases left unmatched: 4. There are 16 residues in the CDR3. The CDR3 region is CASQGTSGVAKNIQYF. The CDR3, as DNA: TGTGCCAGCCAAGGGACTAGCGGGGTAGCCAAAAACATTCAGTACTTC.

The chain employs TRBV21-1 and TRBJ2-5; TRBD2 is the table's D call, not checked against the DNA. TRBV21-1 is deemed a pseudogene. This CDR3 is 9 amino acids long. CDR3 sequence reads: CARSETQYF. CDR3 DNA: TGTGCCAGGTCGGAGACCCAGTACTTC.

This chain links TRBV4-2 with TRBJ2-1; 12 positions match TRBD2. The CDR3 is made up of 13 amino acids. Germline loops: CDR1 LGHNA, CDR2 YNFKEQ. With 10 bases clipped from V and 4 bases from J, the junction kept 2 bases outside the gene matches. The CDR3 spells CATTSGRYNEQFF. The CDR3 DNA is TGTGCCACTACTAGCGGGAGGTACAATGAGCAGTTCTTC.

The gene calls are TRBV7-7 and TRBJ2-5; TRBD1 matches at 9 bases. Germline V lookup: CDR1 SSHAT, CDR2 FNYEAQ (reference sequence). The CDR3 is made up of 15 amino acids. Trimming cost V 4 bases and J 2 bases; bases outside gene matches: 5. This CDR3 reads CASSSGTGKQETQYF. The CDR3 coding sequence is TGTGCCAGCAGCTCAGGGACAGGGAAACAAGAGACCCAGTACTTC.

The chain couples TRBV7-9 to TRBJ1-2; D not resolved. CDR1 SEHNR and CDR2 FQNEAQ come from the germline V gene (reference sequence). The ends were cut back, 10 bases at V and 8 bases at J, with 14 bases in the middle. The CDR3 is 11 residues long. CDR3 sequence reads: CANKLRRGYTF. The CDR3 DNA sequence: TGTGCCAACAAGCTTCGGAGGGGCTACACCTTC.

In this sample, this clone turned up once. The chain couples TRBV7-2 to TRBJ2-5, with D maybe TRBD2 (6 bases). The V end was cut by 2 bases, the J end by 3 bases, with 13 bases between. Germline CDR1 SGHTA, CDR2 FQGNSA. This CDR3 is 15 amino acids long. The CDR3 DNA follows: TGTGCCAGCAGCTTATGGCAGGGCGGGGAAGAGACCCAGTACTTC. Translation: CASSLWQGGEETQYF.

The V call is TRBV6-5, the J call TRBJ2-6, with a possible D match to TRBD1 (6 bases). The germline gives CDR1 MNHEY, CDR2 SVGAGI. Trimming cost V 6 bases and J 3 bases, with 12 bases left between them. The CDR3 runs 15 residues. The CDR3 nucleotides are TGTGCCAGCAGCCTTACAGGGAATGGGGCCAACGTCCTGACTTTC. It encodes CASSLTGNGANVLTF.

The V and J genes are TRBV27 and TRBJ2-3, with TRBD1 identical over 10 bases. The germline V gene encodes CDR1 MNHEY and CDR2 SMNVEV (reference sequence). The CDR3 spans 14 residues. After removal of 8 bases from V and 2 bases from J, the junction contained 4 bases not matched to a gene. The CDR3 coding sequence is TGTGCCAGCGGGGACAGGGGTGTCACAGATACGCAGTATTTT. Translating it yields CASGDRGVTDTQYF.

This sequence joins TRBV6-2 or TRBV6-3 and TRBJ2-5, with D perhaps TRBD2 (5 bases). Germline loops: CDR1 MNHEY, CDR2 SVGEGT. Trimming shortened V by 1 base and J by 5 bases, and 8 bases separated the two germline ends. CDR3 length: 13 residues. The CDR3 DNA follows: TGTGCCAGCAGTTACTTGGGAGCGGAGACCCAGTACTTC. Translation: CASSYLGAETQYF.

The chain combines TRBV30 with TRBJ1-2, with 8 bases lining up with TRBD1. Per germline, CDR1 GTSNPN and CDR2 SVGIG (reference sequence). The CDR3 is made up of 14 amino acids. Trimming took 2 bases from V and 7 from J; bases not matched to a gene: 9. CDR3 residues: CAWSPLTGGGGYTF. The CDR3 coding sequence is TGTGCCTGGAGTCCCCTAACAGGGGGTGGTGGCTACACCTTC.

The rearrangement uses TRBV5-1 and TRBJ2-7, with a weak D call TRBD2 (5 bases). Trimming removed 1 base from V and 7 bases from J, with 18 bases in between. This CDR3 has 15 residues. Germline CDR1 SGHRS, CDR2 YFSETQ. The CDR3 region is CASSLMTKALGEQYF. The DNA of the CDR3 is TGCGCCAGCAGCTTGATGACTAAGGCCCTGGGGGAGCAGTACTTC.

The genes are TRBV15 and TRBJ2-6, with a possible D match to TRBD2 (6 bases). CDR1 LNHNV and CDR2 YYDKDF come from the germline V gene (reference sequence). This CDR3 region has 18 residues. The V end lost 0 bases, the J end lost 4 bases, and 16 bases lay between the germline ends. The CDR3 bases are TGTGCCACCAGCAGAGATTTGGGAGGAGTGTTCGGGGCCAACGTCCTGACTTTC. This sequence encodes CATSRDLGGVFGANVLTF.

The DNA of the CDR3 is TGTGCCAGCAGTTACGGACCTACAGGGGTGGAGCCCCAGCATTTT. Protein sequence: CASSYGPTGVEPQHF. The chain is built from TRBV6-5 and TRBJ1-5; 7 nucleotides line up with TRBD1. From germline, CDR1 is MNHEY and CDR2 SVGAGI. Trimming took 2 bases from V and 8 from J; bases not matched to a gene: 9. The CDR3 has 15 amino acids.

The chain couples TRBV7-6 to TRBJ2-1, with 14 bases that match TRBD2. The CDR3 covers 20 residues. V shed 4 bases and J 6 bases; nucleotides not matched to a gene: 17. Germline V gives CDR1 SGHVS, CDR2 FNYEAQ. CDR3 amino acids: CASSSGLAGDVWMQSNEQFF. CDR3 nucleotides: TGTGCCAGCAGCTCGGGACTAGCGGGAGACGTATGGATGCAGTCCAATGAGCAGTTCTTC. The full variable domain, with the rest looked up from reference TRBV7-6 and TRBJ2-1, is GAGVSQSPRYKVTKRGQDVALRCDPISGHVSLYWYRQALGQGPEFLTYFNYEAQQDKSGLPNDRFSAERPEGSISTLTIQRTEQRDSAMYRCASSSGLAGDVWMQSNEQFFGPGTRLTVL.

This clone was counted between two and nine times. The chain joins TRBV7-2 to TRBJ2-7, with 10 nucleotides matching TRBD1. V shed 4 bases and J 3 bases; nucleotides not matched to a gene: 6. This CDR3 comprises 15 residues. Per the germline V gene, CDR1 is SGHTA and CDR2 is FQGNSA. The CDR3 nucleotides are TGTGCCAGCAGCTCCTCGACAGGGGGCTTCTACGAGCAGTACTTC. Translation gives CASSSSTGGFYEQYF.

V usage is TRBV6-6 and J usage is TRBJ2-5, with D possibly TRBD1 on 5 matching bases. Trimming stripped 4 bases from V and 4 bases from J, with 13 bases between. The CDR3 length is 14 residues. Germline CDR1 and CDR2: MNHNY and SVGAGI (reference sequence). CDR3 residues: CASSSTGWGETQYF. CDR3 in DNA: TGTGCCAGCAGTTCAACAGGATGGGGAGAGACCCAGTACTTC.

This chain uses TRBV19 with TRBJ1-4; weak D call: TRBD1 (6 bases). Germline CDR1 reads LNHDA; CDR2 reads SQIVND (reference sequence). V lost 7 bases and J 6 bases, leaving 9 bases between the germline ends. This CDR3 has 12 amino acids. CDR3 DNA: TGTGCCAGTAAAACAGGGTATGAAAAACTGTTTTTT. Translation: CASKTGYEKLFF. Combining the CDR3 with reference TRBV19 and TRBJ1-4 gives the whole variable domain DGGITQSPKYLFRKEGQNVTLSCEQNLNHDAMYWYRQDPGQGLRLIYYSQIVNDFQKGDIAEGYSVSREKKESFPLTVTSAQKNPTAFYLCASKTGYEKLFFGSGTQLSVL.

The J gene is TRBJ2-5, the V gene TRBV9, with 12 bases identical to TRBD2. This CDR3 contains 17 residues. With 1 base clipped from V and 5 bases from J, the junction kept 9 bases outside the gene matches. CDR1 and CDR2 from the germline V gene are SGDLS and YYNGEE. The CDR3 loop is CASSVFSSGRAGETQYF. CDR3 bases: TGTGCCAGCAGCGTATTCTCTAGCGGGAGGGCCGGGGAGACCCAGTACTTC.

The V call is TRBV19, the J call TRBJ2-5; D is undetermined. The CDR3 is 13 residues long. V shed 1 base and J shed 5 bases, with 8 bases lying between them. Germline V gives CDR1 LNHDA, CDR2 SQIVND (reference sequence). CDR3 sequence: CASSIGTRETQYF. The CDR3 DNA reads TGTGCCAGTAGTATAGGAACTCGGGAGACCCAGTACTTC.

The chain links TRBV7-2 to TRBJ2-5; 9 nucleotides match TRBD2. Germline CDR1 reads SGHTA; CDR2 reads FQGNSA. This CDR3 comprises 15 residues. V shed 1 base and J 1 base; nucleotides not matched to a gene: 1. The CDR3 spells CASSLGGGGQETQYF. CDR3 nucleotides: TGTGCCAGCAGCTTAGGCGGGGGGGGCCAAGAGACCCAGTACTTC.

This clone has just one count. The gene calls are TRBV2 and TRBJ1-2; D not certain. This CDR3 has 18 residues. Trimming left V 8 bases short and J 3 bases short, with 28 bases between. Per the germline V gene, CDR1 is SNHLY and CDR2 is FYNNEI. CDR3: CASYQTTKRSSEDYGYTF. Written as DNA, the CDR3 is TGTGCCAGCTATCAAACCACAAAAAGGTCAAGCGAGGACTATGGCTACACCTTC.

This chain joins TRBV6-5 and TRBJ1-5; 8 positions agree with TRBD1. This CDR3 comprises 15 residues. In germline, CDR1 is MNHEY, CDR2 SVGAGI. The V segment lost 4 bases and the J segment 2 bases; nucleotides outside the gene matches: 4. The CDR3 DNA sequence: TGTGCCAGCAGTTTAGGGACAGGTCGCAATCAGCCCCAGCATTTT. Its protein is CASSLGTGRNQPQHF.

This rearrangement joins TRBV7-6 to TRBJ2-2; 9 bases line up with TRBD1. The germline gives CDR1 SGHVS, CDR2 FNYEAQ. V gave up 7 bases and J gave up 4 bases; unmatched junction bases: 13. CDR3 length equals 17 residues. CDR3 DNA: TGTGCCAGCATTCCTACACCGGACAGGGGAAGCACCGGGGAGCTGTTTTTT. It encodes CASIPTPDRGSTGELFF.

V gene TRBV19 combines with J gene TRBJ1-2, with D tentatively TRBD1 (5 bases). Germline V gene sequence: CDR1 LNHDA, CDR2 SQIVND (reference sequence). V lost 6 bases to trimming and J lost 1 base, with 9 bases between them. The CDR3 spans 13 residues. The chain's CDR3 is CASRTQGNYGYTF. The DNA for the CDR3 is TGTGCCAGTAGGACCCAGGGTAACTATGGCTACACCTTC.